This T cell receptor (beta chain) was sequenced in a study of blood T cell repertoires in COVID-19. Participants were aged about 18 to 100 years, lived in over 20 US areas, and enrolled virtually. Clinical history as reported by participants underpinned cohort assignment. Within 2 weeks of study entry, exposed participants had contacted a PCR-confirmed or clinician-diagnosed COVID-19 case. The V gene end was trimmed by 0 bases and the J gene end by 3 bases; junction bases not matched to a gene: 3. Germline V gene data show CDR1 as SGDLS and CDR2 as YYNGEE. This CDR3 is 16 amino acids long. This table comes from immunoSEQ multiplex PCR, and its TCRdb copy is limited to in-frame clones, with some not included. The sample has 300,000 to 350,000 clones, more than 85% seen once.

The clonotype comes from a woman between 25 and 40 years old who had been exposed to COVID-19. Sequenced material: PBMCs or T cells enriched from blood (not recorded which). The chain employs TRBV9 and TRBJ2-2, with 9 bases lining up with TRBD2. The CDR3 spells CASSVEAGGHTGELFF. CDR3 sequence (DNA): TGTGCCAGCAGCGTAGAGGCGGGGGGGCACACCGGGGAGCTGTTTTTT.